This T cell receptor beta chain was observed in a study of T cell clones after liver transplantation. This CDR3 comprises 16 residues. Germline V gene lookup returns CDR1 LNHDA and CDR2 SQIVND (reference sequence). Trimming cost V 7 bases and J 1 base; bases outside gene matches: 4. Data came from immunoSEQ multiplex PCR; TCRdb stores just in-frame clones and leaves some out. Of just over 80,000 clones in the sample, roughly 80% are singletons; the top ten hold about 0.45%. This clone showed up just a few times. The source material was CD4+ T cells from blood, sampled 46 months after liver transplant. This chain connects TRBV19 to TRBJ2-2; 12 bases are a match to TRBD2. The source of this sequence is a human patient who received a liver transplant. Part of the T cells may come from the graft donor. The CDR3 reads CASKTSGGQNTGELFF. The CDR3, as DNA: TGTGCCAGTAAAACTAGCGGGGGGCAGAACACCGGGGAGCTGTTTTTT.